This entry lists 5 T cell receptor beta chains sequenced from one sample in a study of blood T cell repertoires in COVID-19. TCRdb's table, derived via immunoSEQ multiplex PCR, lists solely in-frame clones and lacks some. The repertoire holds 330,000 or so clones, more than 70% seen once, with over 0.9% in the top ten. Source material: PBMCs or T cells enriched from blood (not recorded which). The receptors stem from a woman in her twenties or thirties who had been exposed to COVID-19.

The gene calls are TRBV28 and TRBJ1-1; 8 nucleotides align to TRBD1. Germline CDR1 is MDHEN and CDR2 is SYDVKM. Losses at the gene ends were 6 bases for V and 2 bases for J; bases not matched to a gene: 5. The CDR3 runs 14 residues. The CDR3 nucleotides read TGTGCCAGCAGACCGGGACAGGTAAACACTGAAGCTTTCTTT. This translates into CASRPGQVNTEAFF.

The chain combines TRBV7-9 with TRBJ2-2; D is unresolved. Deletions cut 5 bases from V and 5 bases from J, with 6 bases between. Germline CDR1 reads SEHNR; CDR2 reads FQNEAQ (reference sequence). The CDR3 loop spans 12 amino acids. This CDR3 reads CASSIGTGELFF. DNA for the CDR3: TGTGCCAGCAGCATCGGGACCGGGGAGCTGTTTTTT.

This clone appeared once. The CDR3 loop reads CASSPTSGFTDTQYF. Here the CDR3 DNA reads TGTGCCAGCAGTCCGACTAGCGGGTTCACAGATACGCAGTATTTT. V usage is TRBV28 and J usage is TRBJ2-3; 10 nucleotides agree with TRBD2. Germline assignment: CDR1 MDHEN and CDR2 SYDVKM. The CDR3 consists of 15 residues. After removal of 5 bases from V and 2 bases from J, the junction contained 4 bases not matched to a gene.

The chain recombines TRBV11-2 with TRBJ2-3; D is uncertain. The CDR3 contains 14 residues. V dropped 5 bases and J dropped 5 bases, with 14 bases sitting between them. Germline CDR1 and CDR2: SGHAT and FQNNGV. The CDR3 is CASSPHPGRDTQYF. The CDR3 DNA follows: TGTGCCAGCAGCCCGCACCCAGGCAGAGATACGCAGTATTTT.

The chain joins TRBV29-1 to TRBJ2-3; TRBD1 aligns across 8 bases. The CDR3 is 14 residues long. J was trimmed by 6 bases and V by 7 bases; bases with no gene match: 12. Per germline, CDR1 SQVTM and CDR2 ANQGSEA. The chain's CDR3 is CSGLRTGWRDTQYF. The CDR3 DNA reads TGCAGCGGCTTGCGGACAGGGTGGCGGGATACGCAGTATTTT.